This T cell receptor beta chain was recorded in a study of T-cell memory formation after mild COVID-19. Whole-study results and caveats: Some clones that responded turned up in pre-infection memory, which suggests that cross-reactive memory joined in.

To note about this clonotype: Its antigen is currently unknown.

Trimming pared 6 bases from V and 3 bases from J, leaving 15 bases between. This CDR3 has 14 amino acids. Per germline, CDR1 MNHNS and CDR2 SASEGT. MiXCR was run by TCRdb on the 5' RACE reads, yielding one entry per CDR3 protein. The sample includes hundreds of thousands of distinct CDR3 sequences, roughly 18% of them seen just once. The clonotype comes from a man in his late teens or twenties who had mild COVID-19 (a few samples of this study predate the infection). Cell type and time point are not known. The sequencing sample was made of PBMCs or a T cell subset sorted from them (not recorded which). This rearrangement joins TRBV6-1 to TRBJ2-7; D is perhaps TRBD2 (6 bases). CDR3 protein: CASRRDGRNYEQYV. CDR3 DNA: TGTGCCAGCAGACGGGACGGGAGAAACTACGAGCAGTACGTC.